These 11 T cell receptor beta chains were all obtained from the same sample, sequenced in a study of blood T cell repertoires in COVID-19. Assay used: immunoSEQ multiplex PCR; TCRdb lists only in-frame clones, some missing. The data show some 290,000 clones, with roughly 86% seen just once and around 10% held by the top ten. The sequenced material came from peripheral blood. Receptor source: a woman in her thirties with COVID-19, enrolled during active disease.

This clone was observed once. This CDR3 is CASGGASYGYTF. The CDR3, as DNA: TGTGCCAGTGGGGGGGCCTCCTATGGCTACACCTTC. The rearrangement links TRBV19 to TRBJ1-2, with D possibly being TRBD1 (6 bases). Germline CDR1 LNHDA, CDR2 SQIVND (reference sequence). V lost 8 bases and J lost 4, with 11 bases in between. There are 12 residues in the CDR3.

The chain links TRBV3-1 (or the pseudogene TRBV3-2) to TRBJ2-3; TRBD1 matches 10 bases. The CDR3 spans 16 residues. CDR1 LGHDT and CDR2 YNNKEL come from the germline V gene (reference sequence). Unmatched junction bases numbered 6, after V lost 1 base and J lost 5 bases. The chain's CDR3 is CASSQVLDRGEDTQYF. For the CDR3, the DNA is TGTGCCAGCAGCCAAGTACTGGACAGGGGGGAAGATACGCAGTATTTT.

V gene TRBV6-4 combines with J gene TRBJ2-3, with 8 bases that match TRBD1. Germline CDR1 MRHNA, CDR2 SNTAGT. The length of the CDR3 is 14 residues. V trimming: 5 bases; J trimming: 7 bases; junction bases outside the gene matches: 8. The CDR3 reads CASSIRQGINTQYF. CDR3 DNA: TGTGCCAGCAGTATCCGACAGGGGATAAATACGCAGTATTTT.

The V call is TRBV6-1, the J call TRBJ2-1, with 13 bases matching TRBD2. This CDR3 is built from 18 residues. With 3 bases clipped from V and 2 bases from J, the junction kept 7 bases outside the gene matches. Germline-derived CDR1 and CDR2 are MNHNS and SASEGT. CDR3 residues: CASSDIRLAGGTYNEQFF. In DNA form, the CDR3 reads TGTGCCAGCAGTGACATTCGACTAGCGGGGGGAACCTACAATGAGCAGTTCTTC.

This clone came up once. The chain recombines TRBV7-2 with TRBJ1-2; possible D gene TRBD1, 5 bases. Germline V gene lookup returns CDR1 SGHTA and CDR2 FQGNSA. This CDR3 is 13 amino acids long. Trimming stripped 3 bases from V and 4 bases from J, with 9 bases between. CDR3 coding DNA: TGTGCCAGCAGCTTTGAAGGGGTCTATGGCTACACCTTC. Its translation: CASSFEGVYGYTF.

This chain joins TRBV5-1 and TRBJ2-2, with TRBD1 identical over 8 bases. Germline lookup yields CDR1 SGHRS and CDR2 YFSETQ. The CDR3 spans 16 residues. V trimming: 2 bases; J trimming: 6 bases; junction bases outside the gene matches: 9. The CDR3 reads CASSFLRTGSAGELFF. In DNA, the CDR3 is TGCGCCAGCAGCTTTCTTAGGACAGGGTCGGCCGGGGAGCTGTTTTTT.

This clone has a handful of counts. The chain links TRBV5-1 to TRBJ2-5; D not certain. Trimming pared 4 bases from V and 8 bases from J, leaving 9 bases between. CDR1 SGHRS and CDR2 YFSETQ come from the germline V gene. The CDR3 consists of 11 residues. The CDR3 nucleotides read TGCGCCAGCAGCGGCCGTCGAACCCAGTACTTC. Translation: CASSGRRTQYF.

The V call is TRBV2, the J call TRBJ2-5; a weak D match, TRBD1 (5 bases). V lost 1 base and J 1 base, leaving 13 bases between the germline ends. There are 16 residues in the CDR3. The germline V gene encodes CDR1 SNHLY and CDR2 FYNNEI. The CDR3 reads CASSEGGRVPQETQYF. In nucleotides, the CDR3 is TGTGCCAGCAGTGAAGGGGGCAGGGTTCCCCAAGAGACCCAGTACTTC.

DNA for the CDR3: TGTGCCAGTAGTCCTCAGGGGGAGATGGGCAATCAGCCCCAGCATTTT. Translated: CASSPQGEMGNQPQHF. V is TRBV19 and J is TRBJ1-5; 7 positions agree with TRBD1. After removal of 5 bases from V and 2 bases from J, the junction contained 9 bases not matched to a gene. The germline CDR1 and CDR2 sequences are LNHDA and SQIVND (reference sequence). The CDR3 consists of 16 residues.

The J gene is TRBJ2-7, the V gene TRBV19, with D possibly matching TRBD1 (5 bases). Germline V gene lookup returns CDR1 LNHDA and CDR2 SQIVND (reference sequence). V was trimmed by 9 bases and J by 5 bases, leaving 11 bases between them. The CDR3 has 11 residues. CDR3 region: CARWSRDEQYF. CDR3 coding DNA: TGTGCCAGATGGAGCAGGGACGAGCAGTACTTC.

This sequence joins TRBV10-1 and TRBJ2-1; 13 bases are a match to TRBD2. There are 14 residues in the CDR3. Germline loops: CDR1 WNHNN, CDR2 SYGVQD (reference sequence). The ends lost 7 bases at V and 10 bases at J; junction bases unmatched: 7. CDR3 loop: CASTRLAGGGEQFF. CDR3 DNA sequence: TGCGCCAGCACCCGACTAGCGGGGGGCGGCGAGCAGTTCTTC.